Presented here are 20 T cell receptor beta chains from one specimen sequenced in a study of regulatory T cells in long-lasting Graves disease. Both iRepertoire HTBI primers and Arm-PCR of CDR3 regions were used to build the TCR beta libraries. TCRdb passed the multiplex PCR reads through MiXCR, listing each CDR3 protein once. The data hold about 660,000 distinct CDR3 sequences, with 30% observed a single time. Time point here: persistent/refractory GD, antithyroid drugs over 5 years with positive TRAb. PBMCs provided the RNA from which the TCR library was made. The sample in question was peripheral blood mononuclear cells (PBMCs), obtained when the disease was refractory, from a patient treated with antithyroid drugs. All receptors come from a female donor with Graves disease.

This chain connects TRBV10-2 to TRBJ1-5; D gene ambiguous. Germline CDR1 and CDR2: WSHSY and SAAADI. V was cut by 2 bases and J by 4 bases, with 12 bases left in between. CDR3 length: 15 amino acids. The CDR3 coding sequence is TGCGCCAGCAGTGAGAGAACACTGCGGAATCAGCCCCAGCATTTT. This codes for CASSERTLRNQPQHF.

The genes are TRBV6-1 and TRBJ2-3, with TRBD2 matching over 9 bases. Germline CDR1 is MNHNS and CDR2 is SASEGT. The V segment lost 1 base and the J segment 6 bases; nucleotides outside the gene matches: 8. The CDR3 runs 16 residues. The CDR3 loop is CASSEDPAGGSDTQYF. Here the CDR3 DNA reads TGTGCCAGCAGTGAAGACCCAGCGGGAGGTTCGGATACGCAGTATTTT.

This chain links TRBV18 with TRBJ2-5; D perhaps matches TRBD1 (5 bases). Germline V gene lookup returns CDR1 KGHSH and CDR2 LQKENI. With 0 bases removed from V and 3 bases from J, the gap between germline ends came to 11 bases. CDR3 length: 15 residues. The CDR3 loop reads CASSPPSRDKETQYF. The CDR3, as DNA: TGTGCCAGCTCACCACCGAGCAGGGATAAAGAGACCCAGTACTTC.

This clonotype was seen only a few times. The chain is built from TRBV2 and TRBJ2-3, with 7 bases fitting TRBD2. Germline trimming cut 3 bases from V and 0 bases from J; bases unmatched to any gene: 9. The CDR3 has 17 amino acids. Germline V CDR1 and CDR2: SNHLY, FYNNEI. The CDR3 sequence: CASSDMTSLTSTDTQYF. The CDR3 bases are TGTGCCAGCAGTGATATGACTAGCCTGACTAGCACAGATACGCAGTATTTT.

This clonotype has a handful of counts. CDR3 protein: CASSLGWGGGTEAFF. The CDR3 DNA reads TGTGCCAGCAGTTTAGGTTGGGGAGGGGGGACTGAAGCTTTCTTT. This rearrangement joins TRBV27 to TRBJ1-1, with D maybe TRBD1 (6 bases). This CDR3 is built from 15 residues. Germline CDR1 and CDR2: MNHEY and SMNVEV (reference sequence). Trimming took off 2 bases at V and 5 bases at J, with 15 bases between the two ends.

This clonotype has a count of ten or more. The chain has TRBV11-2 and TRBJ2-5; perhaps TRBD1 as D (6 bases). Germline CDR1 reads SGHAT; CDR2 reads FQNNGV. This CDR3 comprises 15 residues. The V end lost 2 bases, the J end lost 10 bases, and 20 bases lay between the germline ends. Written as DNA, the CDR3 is TGTGCCAGCAGCTTATTCCGGGACCGTCGAGGGGGCCAGTACTTC. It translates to CASSLFRDRRGGQYF.

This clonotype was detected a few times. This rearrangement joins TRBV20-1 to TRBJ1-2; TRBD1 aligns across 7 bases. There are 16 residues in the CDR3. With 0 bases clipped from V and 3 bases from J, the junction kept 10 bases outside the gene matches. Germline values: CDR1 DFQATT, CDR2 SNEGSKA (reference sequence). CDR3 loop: CSAREVSQGDHYGYTF. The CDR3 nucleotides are TGCAGTGCTAGAGAAGTATCTCAGGGGGATCACTATGGCTACACCTTC.

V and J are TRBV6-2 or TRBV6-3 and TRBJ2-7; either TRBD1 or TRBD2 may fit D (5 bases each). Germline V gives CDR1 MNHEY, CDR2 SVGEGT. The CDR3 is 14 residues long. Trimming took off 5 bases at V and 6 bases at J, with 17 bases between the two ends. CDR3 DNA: TGTGCCAGCAGTGCGACGGGACGACGGGGCGAGCAGTACTTC. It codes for CASSATGRRGEQYF.

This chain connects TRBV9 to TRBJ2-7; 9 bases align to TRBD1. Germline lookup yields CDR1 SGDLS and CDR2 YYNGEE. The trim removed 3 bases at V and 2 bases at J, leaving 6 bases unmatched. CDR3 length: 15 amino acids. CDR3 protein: CASSEGTGPTYEQYF. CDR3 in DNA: TGTGCCAGCAGCGAGGGGACAGGGCCAACCTACGAGCAGTACTTC.

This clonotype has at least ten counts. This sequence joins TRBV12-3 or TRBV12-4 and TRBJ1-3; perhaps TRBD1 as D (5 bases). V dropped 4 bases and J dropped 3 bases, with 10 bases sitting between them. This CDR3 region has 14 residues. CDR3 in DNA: TGTGCCAGCAGTTCGGGGGTTAATGGAAACACCATATATTTT. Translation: CASSSGVNGNTIYF.

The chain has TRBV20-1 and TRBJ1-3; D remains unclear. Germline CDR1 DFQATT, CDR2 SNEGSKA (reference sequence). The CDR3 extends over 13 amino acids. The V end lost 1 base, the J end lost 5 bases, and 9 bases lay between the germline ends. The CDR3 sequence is CSARVDHRNTIYF. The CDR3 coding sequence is TGCAGTGCTAGAGTGGATCATCGAAACACCATATATTTT.

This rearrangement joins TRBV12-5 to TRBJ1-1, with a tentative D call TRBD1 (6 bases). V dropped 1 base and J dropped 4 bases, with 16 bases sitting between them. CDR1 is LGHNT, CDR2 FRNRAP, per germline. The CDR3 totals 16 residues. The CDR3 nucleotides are TGTGCTAGTGGTTTGGGATCACAGGGATTTGGCACTGAAGCTTTCTTT. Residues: CASGLGSQGFGTEAFF.

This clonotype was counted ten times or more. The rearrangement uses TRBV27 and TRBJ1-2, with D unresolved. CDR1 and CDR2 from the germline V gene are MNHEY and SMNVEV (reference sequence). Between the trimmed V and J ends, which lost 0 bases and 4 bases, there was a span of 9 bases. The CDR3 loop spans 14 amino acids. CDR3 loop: CASSLSGGSYGYTF. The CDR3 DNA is TGTGCCAGCAGTTTATCAGGCGGATCCTATGGCTACACCTTC.

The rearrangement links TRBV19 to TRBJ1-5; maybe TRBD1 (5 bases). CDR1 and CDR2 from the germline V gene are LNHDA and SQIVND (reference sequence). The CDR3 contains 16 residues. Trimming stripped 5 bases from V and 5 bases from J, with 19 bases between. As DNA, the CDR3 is TGTGCCAGTAGTCCTCTCAGTTTGGGGGTGGATCAGCCCCAGCATTTT. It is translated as CASSPLSLGVDQPQHF.

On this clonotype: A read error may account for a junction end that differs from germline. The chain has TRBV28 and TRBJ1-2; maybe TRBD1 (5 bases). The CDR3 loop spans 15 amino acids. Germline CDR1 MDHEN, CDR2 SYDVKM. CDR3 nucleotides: TGCGCCAGCAGCCAAACCCCGGGGACGGACTATGGCTACACCTTC. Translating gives CASSQTPGTDYGYTF.

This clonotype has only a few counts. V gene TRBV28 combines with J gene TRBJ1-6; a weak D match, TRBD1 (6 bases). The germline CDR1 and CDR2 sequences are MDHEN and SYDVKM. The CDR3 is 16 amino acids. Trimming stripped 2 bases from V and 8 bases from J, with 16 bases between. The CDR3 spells CASSLVGAGDDSPLHF. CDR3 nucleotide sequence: TGTGCCAGCAGTTTAGTAGGGGCAGGGGACGATTCACCCCTCCACTTT.

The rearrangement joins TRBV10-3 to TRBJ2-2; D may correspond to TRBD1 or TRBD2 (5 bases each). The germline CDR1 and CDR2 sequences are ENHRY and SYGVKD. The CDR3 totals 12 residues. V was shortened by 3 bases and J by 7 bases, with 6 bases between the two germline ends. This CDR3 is CAISDGGGELFF. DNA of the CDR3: TGTGCCATCAGTGATGGGGGCGGGGAGCTGTTTTTT.

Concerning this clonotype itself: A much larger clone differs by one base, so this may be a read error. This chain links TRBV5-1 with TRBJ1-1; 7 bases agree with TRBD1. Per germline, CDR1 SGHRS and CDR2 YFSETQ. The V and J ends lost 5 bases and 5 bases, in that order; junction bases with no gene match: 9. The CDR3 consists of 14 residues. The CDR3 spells CASRPDRRGTEAFF. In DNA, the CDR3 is TGCGCCAGCAGGCCGGACAGGAGGGGGACTGAAGCTTTCTTT.

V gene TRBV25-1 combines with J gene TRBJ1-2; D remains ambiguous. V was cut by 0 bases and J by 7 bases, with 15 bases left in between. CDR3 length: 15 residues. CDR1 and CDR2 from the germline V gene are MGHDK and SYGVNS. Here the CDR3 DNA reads TGTGCCAGCAGTGAATATAAAGGTGCGGTCGCTGGCTACACCTTC. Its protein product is CASSEYKGAVAGYTF.

The CDR3 bases are TGTGCCTGGAGTAGGCGGGGTAGCACTGAAGCTTTCTTT. Translation gives CAWSRRGSTEAFF. This rearrangement joins TRBV30 to TRBJ1-1; unclear D gene. Trimming stripped 2 bases from V and 4 bases from J, with 11 bases between. CDR1 is GTSNPN and CDR2 is SVGIG in the germline V gene (reference sequence). The CDR3 contains 13 residues. Full variable domain (missing parts from reference TRBV30 and TRBJ1-1): SQTIHQWPATLVQPVGSPLSLECTVEGTSNPNLYWYRQAAGRGLQLLFYSVGIGQISSEVPQNLSASRPQDRQFILSSKKLLLSDSGFYLCAWSRRGSTEAFFGQGTRLTVV.